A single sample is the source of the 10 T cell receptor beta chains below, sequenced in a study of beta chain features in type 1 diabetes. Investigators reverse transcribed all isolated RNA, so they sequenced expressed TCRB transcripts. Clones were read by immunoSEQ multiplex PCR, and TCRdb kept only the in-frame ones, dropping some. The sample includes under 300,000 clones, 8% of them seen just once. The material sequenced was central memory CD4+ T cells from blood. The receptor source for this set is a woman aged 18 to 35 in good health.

Here the CDR3 reads CASSPGGAGELFF. For the CDR3, the DNA is TGTGCCAGCAGCCCGGGGGGAGCCGGGGAGCTGTTTTTT. The gene calls are TRBV28 and TRBJ2-2; 7 bases match TRBD2. The CDR3 runs to 13 residues. Trimming removed 6 bases from V and 6 bases from J; junction bases left unmatched: 4. Germline V gene data show CDR1 as MDHEN and CDR2 as SYDVKM.

CDR3: CASSYSLASGYTF. The CDR3 bases are TGTGCCAGCAGTTACAGTTTGGCGAGTGGCTACACCTTC. V gene TRBV6-6 combines with J gene TRBJ1-2; D call uncertain. This CDR3 has 13 amino acids. Germline CDR1 MNHNY, CDR2 SVGAGI (reference sequence). With 2 bases removed from V and 7 bases from J, the gap between germline ends came to 11 bases.

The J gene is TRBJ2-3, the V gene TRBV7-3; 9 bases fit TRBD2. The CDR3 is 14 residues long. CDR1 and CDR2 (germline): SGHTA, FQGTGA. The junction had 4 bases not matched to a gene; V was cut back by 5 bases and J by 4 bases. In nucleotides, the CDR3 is TGTGCCAGCAGCCTGGGACTAGCCCCAGATACGCAGTATTTT. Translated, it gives CASSLGLAPDTQYF.

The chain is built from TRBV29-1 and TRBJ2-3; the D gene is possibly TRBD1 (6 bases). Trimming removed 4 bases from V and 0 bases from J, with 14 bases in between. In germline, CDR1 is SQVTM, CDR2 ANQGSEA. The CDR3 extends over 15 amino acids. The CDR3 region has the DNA TGCAGCGTTGTGAGGGCTGGGGGCAGCACAGATACGCAGTATTTT. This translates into CSVVRAGGSTDTQYF.

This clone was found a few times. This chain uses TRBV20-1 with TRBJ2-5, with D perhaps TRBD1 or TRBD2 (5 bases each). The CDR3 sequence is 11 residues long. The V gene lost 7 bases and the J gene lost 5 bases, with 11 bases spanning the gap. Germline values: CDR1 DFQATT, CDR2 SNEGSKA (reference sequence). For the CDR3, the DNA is TGCAGTGTTGGGACGTTTGAGACCCAGTACTTC. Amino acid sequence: CSVGTFETQYF.

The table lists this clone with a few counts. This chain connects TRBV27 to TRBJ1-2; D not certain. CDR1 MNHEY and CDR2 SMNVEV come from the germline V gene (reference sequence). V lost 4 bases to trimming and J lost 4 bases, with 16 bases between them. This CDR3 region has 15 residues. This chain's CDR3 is CASSYPSKGGYGYTF. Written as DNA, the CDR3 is TGTGCCAGCAGTTACCCGTCGAAGGGTGGCTATGGCTACACCTTC.

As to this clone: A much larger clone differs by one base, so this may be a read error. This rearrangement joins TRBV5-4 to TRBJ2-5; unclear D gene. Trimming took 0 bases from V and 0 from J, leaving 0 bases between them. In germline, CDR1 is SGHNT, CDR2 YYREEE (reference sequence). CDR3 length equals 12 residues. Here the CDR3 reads CASSLDQETQYF. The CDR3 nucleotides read TGTGCCAGCAGCTTGGACCAAGAGACCCAGTACTTC.

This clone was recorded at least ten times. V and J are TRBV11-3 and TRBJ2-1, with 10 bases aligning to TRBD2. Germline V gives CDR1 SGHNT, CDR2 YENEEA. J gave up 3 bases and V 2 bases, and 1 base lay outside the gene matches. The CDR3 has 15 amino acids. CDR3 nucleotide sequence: TGTGCCAGCAGCTTACTAGCGGGAGACTACAATGAGCAGTTCTTC. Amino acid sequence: CASSLLAGDYNEQFF.

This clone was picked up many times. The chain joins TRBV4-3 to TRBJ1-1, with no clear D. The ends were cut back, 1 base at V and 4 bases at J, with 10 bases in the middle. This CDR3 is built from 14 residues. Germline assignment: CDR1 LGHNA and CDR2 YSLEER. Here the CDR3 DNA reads TGCGCCAGCAGCCAAGGAGGGTATTTCACTGAAGCTTTCTTT. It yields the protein CASSQGGYFTEAFF.

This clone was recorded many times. CDR3 nucleotides: TGTGCCAGCAGCGTTACCCGGACAGCCGCCTACGAGCAGTACTTC. It encodes CASSVTRTAAYEQYF. The chain employs TRBV7-2 and TRBJ2-7; a weak D match, TRBD1 (6 bases). The CDR3 is 15 amino acids. V was clipped by 5 bases and J by 2 bases, with 16 bases between them. CDR1 is SGHTA, CDR2 FQGNSA, per germline. The variable domain in full, with the rest retrieved from reference TRBV7-2 and TRBJ2-7, is GAGVSQSPSNKVTEKGKDVELRCDPISGHTALYWYRQSLGQGLEFLIYFQGNSAPDKSGLPSDRFSAERTGGSVSTLTIQRTQQEDSAVYLCASSVTRTAAYEQYFGPGTRLTVT.